The present T cell receptor beta chain was sequenced within a study of cytomegalovirus exposure and HLA in healthy donors. Findings and limits, study-wide: The later analysis indicated that the majority of CMV-associated TCR beta chains appeared HLA-restricted. Serostatus for CMV was the only available immune exposure information.

The PCR employed 60 Vbeta primers together with 13 Jbeta primers. Libraries were prepared by immunoSEQ multiplex PCR; TCRdb keeps only in-frame clonotypes and omits some of them. Of more than 150,000 clones in the sample, about 85% are singletons; the top ten hold about 2.3%. Those who donated were healthy bone marrow donors. Per germline, CDR1 MNHNY and CDR2 SVGAGI (reference sequence). The CDR3 contains 15 residues. Losses at the gene ends were 8 bases for V and 5 bases for J; bases not matched to a gene: 13. On this clone itself: Its antigen is as yet unknown.

What was sequenced was PBMCs. The clonotype was recovered from a young woman in good health and CMV-seronegative. This chain uses TRBV6-6 with TRBJ2-3, with 7 bases identical to TRBD2. CDR3 amino acids: CASRRYTSVEDTQYF. The CDR3 bases are TGTGCCAGCCGGCGTTATACTAGCGTAGAAGATACGCAGTATTTT.